This T cell receptor (beta chain) was captured in a study of cytomegalovirus exposure and HLA in healthy donors (dated by TCRdb to between 2016 and 2019). Looking at the study overall: An earlier analysis of under 600 of the donors reported about 250 Gb of sequence data and 100 million to 130 million unique TCR beta sequences from about 179 million T cells. Around 300 gigabases of sequencing data and approximately 80 million unique TCR sequences were included in an early release covering roughly 600 HLA-typed donors. Of the roughly 430 genotyped donors, approximately 80% fell in the genetic ancestry cluster associated with self-reported Caucasian donors. The aim of the study was to test whether cataloging public T cell receptors could identify signatures of past pathogen exposure. The study profiled the T cell repertoires of more than 500 subjects by immunosequencing and related them to cytomegalovirus serostatus. Besides the first cohort of roughly 700 subjects, a separate validation cohort made up of over a hundred different subjects was used. To predict cytomegalovirus infection status, the study combined high-throughput TCR immunosequencing, statistical association of individual TCRs with disease status, and machine learning. To study patterns of TCR occurrence, a later analysis re-analyzed previously published TCR beta repertoires from several hundred donors and added high-resolution HLA genotyping. Rather than drawing on any new phenotypic data, the later analysis identified candidate immune exposures from TCR beta sequences and the way those sequences occurred across donors. An earlier analysis of 587 of the donors applied high-throughput TCR beta sequencing to assess whether each TCR beta V gene segment acted as functional or pseudogenic. Alongside the repertoire data, information on donor age, sex, ethnicity and CMV serostatus was compiled. A later genetic analysis used genome-wide SNP genotypes for about three fifths of the 666 donors, treating that subset as a discovery cohort. All discovery cohort repertoires had been generated on a single sequencing platform. Both class I and class II loci were covered by HLA typing, at four-digit resolution. The number of donors typed differed by locus, with 629-630 for A, B, C, DRB1 and DQB1, roughly 520 for DQA1, nearly 610 for DPA1, and 400 to 490 for DPB1. Several DR-DQ haplotypes were treated as single units for association and clustering because of strong linkage in the cohort. Among a few hundred genotyped donors of the cohort, an average of around 240,000 unique TCR beta nucleotide sequences were sequenced per donor, 15% to 20% of them non-productive. The investigation overall reported the following: At a false discovery rate of 0.05, a later analysis linked about 16,000 TCR beta sequences to specific HLA alleles. In vitro tests confirmed that a few of the cytomegalovirus-associated TCR beta chains recognize cytomegalovirus antigens. A further reported finding was that TCR beta sequences accurately predicted the HLA-A and HLA-B alleles for most subjects in the first cohort. The study listed 150 to 200 TCR beta chains as associated with cytomegalovirus. The authors suggested that the approach could potentially be extended to other disease states and immunological phenotypes. In a later analysis, the rate of TCR association differed among HLA loci, with DRB1 alleles having the most associated TCRs and HLA-C alleles having the fewest. This cohort had only TCR beta chains sequenced, and the lack of alpha or paired-chain data limited which features could be detected. Because some donors lacked HLA typing at each locus, the association tests relied only on the typed subset. The classifier was reported to diagnose cytomegalovirus status with high specificity and sensitivity in both the original and validation cohorts. In a later analysis, HLA-associated TCR beta chains showed more clonal expansion and lower generation probabilities than non-associated chains that were equally common. When HLA alleles, especially DR and DQ, strongly co-occurred, attributing TCR associations to individual alleles was difficult. Linkage disequilibrium might explain the correlated functional status among segregating V segments, but an unknown experimental factor could not be excluded. The earlier analysis of nearly 600 of the donors excluded roughly 17 rarely observed V segments, including chromosome 9 orphons, because counts were too low. The presence/absence analyses assumed that sequencing depth was roughly uniform across donors, and that assumption may not be true. A later genetic analysis reported fewer N-insertions in productive TCRs among donors in an Asian-associated ancestry cluster than the roughly 720-donor mean. Several of the top co-occurrence clusters appeared to be linked to parvovirus B19, influenza, CMV and Epstein-Barr virus, according to a later analysis. CMV serostatus was the only immune exposure information available for the cohort. Some IMGT-functional V segments, including TRBV6-2 and TRBV6-3, could not be distinguished by the 87-base-pair reads and were therefore excluded. According to a later analysis, most CMV-associated TCR beta chains appeared to be HLA-restricted, and the HLA associations seemed to be driven largely by CMV exposure. V-gene and J-gene trimming of TCR beta chains was associated with a missense DCLRE1C variant in a later genetic analysis, and the association was replicated in an independent cohort. While some public TCRs were present in many individuals, most TCR sequences turned up only very rarely across donors. A group of highly shared sequence variants was considered likely to be a technical artifact of the sequencing pipeline. Broadly in line with IMGT annotations, most TCR beta V segments showed up in productive rearrangements about 90% or about 30% of the time in an earlier analysis of several hundred of the donors.

As concerns this clone: Its antigen is unknown. The input lacks base qualities; no much larger clone sits a single base away.

Relative to germline, V is missing 6 bases and J is missing 0 bases, with 3 bases of the junction outside any gene match. The CDR3, from cysteine to phenylalanine, totals 13 residues. Solely the CDR3 DNA is kept, with 39 bases framed from the first base. CDR1 and CDR2 (GTSNPN, SVGIG) derive from the germline V gene (reference sequence). The library was obtained by the immunoSEQ multiplex PCR assay. The multiplex PCR relied on a mix of 60 forward primers for TCR Vbeta segments and 13 reverse primers for TCR Jbeta segments. The CDR3 region of rearranged TCR beta genes was amplified from genomic DNA by a multiplex PCR assay. On the Illumina HiSeq System, the amplified TCR beta libraries were sequenced as 87-base-pair reads. In the source study's methods: In a later analysis, some 80 million unique TCR beta chains were counted across the 690 or so repertoires, and about 10 million of these chains were shared by at least two donors. A nearest-neighbor algorithm error-corrected the raw reads and collapsed the reads into unique sequences, merging closely related sequences to remove PCR and sequencing errors. CDR3 sequences were aligned to IMGT reference sequences to assign V, D and J gene segments. Each retained sequence needed at least a six-nucleotide match to both a V gene segment and a J gene segment. Rearrangements were called productive when the CDR3 lacked stop codons and stayed in frame with V and J; all others were non-productive. CDR3 was defined according to IMGT convention as the region running from the second conserved V-encoded cysteine to the conserved J-encoded phenylalanine. Sequences without an unambiguous match to a single V gene segment were excluded from the earlier analysis of almost 600 of the donors. In an earlier analysis of about 590 of the donors, a V segment was called functional when productive rearrangements were above 56.7%, and segregating when the standard deviation between donors exceeded 5%. A statistical classification framework was built for diagnosing cytomegalovirus status from the catalog of TCR beta chain sequences. In a later analysis, TCR nucleotide sequences were compared against IMGT/GENE-DB human TR gene sequences so that V and J genes could be assigned. In a later analysis, CDR3 sequences and most-parsimonious VDJ recombination scenarios were assigned using the TCRdist pipeline. In a later analysis, each TCR beta chain was defined by its CDR3 amino acid sequence together with its V-gene family, and reads without a unique V-gene family were excluded. A later analysis removed 550 to 700 highly shared, low-generation-probability nucleotide sequences to deal with suspected cross-contamination and a sequencing artifact. For each public chain, a later analysis derived a clonal expansion index from normalized ranks of inferred template counts within each repertoire. A later analysis computed generation probabilities with a VDJ recombination model fitted to out-of-frame rearrangements, and checked the results against IGoR. A later analysis scored TCR-TCR, TCR-HLA and TCR-CMV co-occurrence with hypergeometric tests, applying a repertoire-size bias correction to TCR pairs. In a later analysis, false discovery rates were estimated by permuting HLA or CMV assignments 20 times. In a later analysis, co-occurring TCRs were grouped using DBSCAN, with TCRdist sequence similarity added in when clustering inside HLA-allele-positive subsets. Repertoires with fewer than 30,000 or more than 120,000 public chains were left out of co-occurrence clustering, as were roughly five repertoires with anomalous nucleotide sharing. The clones in this table, taken by TCRdb from immuneACCESS, are in-frame only. Not every clone is retained; where verified, under half of the shortfall comes from an unresolved V gene, and the cause of the rest is unknown. V, J and clone size derive from that table, while D and trimming were established from the DNA sequence. The sample contains around 100,000 clones, 60% to 70% of them found a single time. Jointly, the top ten make up less than 3.5% of the sample.

In total, 500 to 700 healthy bone marrow donors made up the cohort. At the time of sampling, every cohort member was nominally healthy, though immune exposures that went unrecorded were likely present. The donor tested CMV seronegative and was one of the 352 seronegative cohort members. A peripheral blood sample was collected from each donor, and TCR beta sequencing was performed on peripheral blood mononuclear cells. The Qiagen DNeasy Blood Extraction Kit was used to extract genomic DNA from the blood cell samples. The receptor was isolated from a woman between 50 and 59 years old in good health and CMV-seronegative. The specimen was PBMCs. The V gene is TRBV30 and the J gene is TRBJ1-1; 8 middle bases align to TRBD1. The CDR3 here reads CACRTGLNTEAFF. The sequenced DNA is TGTGCCTGTCGGACAGGGCTGAACACTGAAGCTTTCTTT.